This T cell receptor beta chain was captured by sequencing in a study of T cell repertoires in cytomegalovirus infection. Comment on this clonotype: The antigen is unknown.

General study findings and limits: The study identified carriers of CMV plus the relevant HLA from cumulative public TCR beta family frequency. Predominance within the ex vivo response was attributable to HLA-C-restricted CMV-specific TCR beta clonotypes.

TCRdb re-derived calls from the reads in MiXCR, one entry per CDR3 protein. The data hold around 450,000 distinct CDR3 sequences, with about 11% observed a single time. Trimming took 0 bases from V and 4 from J; bases not matched to a gene: 9. Germline CDR1 LNHNV, CDR2 YYDKDF (reference sequence). There are 18 residues in the CDR3. The V call is TRBV15, the J call TRBJ2-6, with 7 nucleotides matching TRBD2. Sequencing was performed on PBMCs. This receptor was identified in a human donor in good health (CMV status not recorded). Some clones in this sample may be carry-over from other donors' samples. The CDR3 DNA follows: TGTGCCACCAGCAGAGATTGGGGGGGGGGGACGGGGGCCAACGTCCTGACTTTC. It encodes CATSRDWGGGTGANVLTF.